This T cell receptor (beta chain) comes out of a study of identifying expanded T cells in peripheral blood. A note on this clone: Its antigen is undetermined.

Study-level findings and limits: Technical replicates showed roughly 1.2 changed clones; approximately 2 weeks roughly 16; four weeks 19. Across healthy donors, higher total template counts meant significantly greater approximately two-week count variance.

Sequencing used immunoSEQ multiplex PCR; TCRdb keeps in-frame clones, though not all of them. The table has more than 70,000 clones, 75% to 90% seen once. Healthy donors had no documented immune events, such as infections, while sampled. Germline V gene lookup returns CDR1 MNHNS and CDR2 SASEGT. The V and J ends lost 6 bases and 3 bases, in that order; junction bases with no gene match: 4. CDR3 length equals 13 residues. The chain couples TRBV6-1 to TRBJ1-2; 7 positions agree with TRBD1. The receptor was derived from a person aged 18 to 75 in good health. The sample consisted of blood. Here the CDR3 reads CASRQGQDYGYTF. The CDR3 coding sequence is TGTGCCAGCAGACAAGGACAGGACTATGGCTACACCTTC.